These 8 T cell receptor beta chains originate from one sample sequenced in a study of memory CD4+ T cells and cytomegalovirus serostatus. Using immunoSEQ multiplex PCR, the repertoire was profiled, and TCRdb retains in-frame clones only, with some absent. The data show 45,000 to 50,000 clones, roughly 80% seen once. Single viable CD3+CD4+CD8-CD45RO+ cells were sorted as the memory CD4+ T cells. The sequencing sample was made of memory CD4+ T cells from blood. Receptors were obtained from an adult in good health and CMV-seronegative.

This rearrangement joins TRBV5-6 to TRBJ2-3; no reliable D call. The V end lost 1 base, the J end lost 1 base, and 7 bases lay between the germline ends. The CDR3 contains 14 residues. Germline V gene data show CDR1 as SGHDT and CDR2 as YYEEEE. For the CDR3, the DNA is TGTGCCAGCAGCTTGTGGCTACGCACAGATACGCAGTATTTT. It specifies CASSLWLRTDTQYF.

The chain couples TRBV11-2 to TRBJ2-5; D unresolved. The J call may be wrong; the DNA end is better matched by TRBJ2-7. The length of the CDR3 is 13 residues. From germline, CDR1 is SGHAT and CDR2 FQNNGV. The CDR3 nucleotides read TGTGCCAGCAGCGTTGGGCTCCTAGGCGAGCAGTACTTC. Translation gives CASSVGLLGEQYF.

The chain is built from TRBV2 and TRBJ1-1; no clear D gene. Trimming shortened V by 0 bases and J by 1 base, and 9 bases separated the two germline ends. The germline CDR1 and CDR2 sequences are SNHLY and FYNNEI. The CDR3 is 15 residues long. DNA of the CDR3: TGTGCCAGCAGTGAAGCGGCAGCTCCGAACACTGAAGCTTTCTTT. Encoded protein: CASSEAAAPNTEAFF.

The CDR3 reads CAWSVNMLGTQYF. The CDR3 nucleotides read TGTGCCTGGAGTGTAAATATGCTTGGGACCCAGTACTTC. V usage is TRBV30 and J usage is TRBJ2-5, with D uncertain. Trimming shortened V by 0 bases and J by 7 bases, and 12 bases separated the two germline ends. Looked up from germline, CDR1 is GTSNPN and CDR2 is SVGIG (reference sequence). CDR3 length: 13 amino acids.

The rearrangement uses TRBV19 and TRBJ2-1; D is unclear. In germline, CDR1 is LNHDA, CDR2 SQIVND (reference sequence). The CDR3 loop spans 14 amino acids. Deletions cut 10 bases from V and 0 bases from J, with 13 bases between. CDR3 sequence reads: CATRSQSSYNEQFF. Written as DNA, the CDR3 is TGTGCCACTCGATCACAGAGCTCCTACAATGAGCAGTTCTTC.

CDR3 coding DNA: TGCGCCAGCAGCTCGAGACAGGGGAGTAATTCACCCCTCCACTTT. Translating gives CASSSRQGSNSPLHF. J is TRBJ1-6 and V is TRBV5-1; 8 positions agree with TRBD1. J was trimmed by 6 bases and V by 3 bases; bases with no gene match: 5. The CDR3 has 15 residues. Per the germline V gene, CDR1 is SGHRS and CDR2 is YFSETQ.

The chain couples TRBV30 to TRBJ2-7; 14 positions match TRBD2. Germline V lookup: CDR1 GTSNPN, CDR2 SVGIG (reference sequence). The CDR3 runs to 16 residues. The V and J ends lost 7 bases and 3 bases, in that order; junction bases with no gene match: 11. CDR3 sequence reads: CAYTGTSGGVYYEQYF. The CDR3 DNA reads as TGTGCCTACACCGGGACTAGCGGGGGTGTGTACTACGAGCAGTACTTC.

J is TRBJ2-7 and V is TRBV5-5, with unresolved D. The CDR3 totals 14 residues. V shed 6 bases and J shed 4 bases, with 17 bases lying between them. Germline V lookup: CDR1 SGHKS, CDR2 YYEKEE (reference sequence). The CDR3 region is CASTSGPLNYEQYF. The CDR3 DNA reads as TGTGCCAGCACCTCTGGCCCGCTCAATTACGAGCAGTACTTC. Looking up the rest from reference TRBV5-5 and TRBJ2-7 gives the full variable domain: DAGVTQSPTHLIKTRGQQVTLRCSPISGHKSVSWYQQVLGQGPQFIFQYYEKEERGRGNFPDRFSARQFPNYSSELNVNALLLGDSALYLCASTSGPLNYEQYFGPGTRLTVT.